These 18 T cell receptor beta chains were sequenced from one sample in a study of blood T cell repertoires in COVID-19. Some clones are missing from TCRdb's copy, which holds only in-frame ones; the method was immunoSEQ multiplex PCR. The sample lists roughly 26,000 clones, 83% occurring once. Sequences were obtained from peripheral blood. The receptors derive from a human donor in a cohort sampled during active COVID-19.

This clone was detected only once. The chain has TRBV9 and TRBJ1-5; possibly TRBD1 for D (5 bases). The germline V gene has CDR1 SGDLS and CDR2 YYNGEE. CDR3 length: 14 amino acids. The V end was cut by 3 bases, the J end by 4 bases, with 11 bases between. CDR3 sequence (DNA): TGTGCCAGCAGCGGCGGACACTTGAATCAGCCCCAGCATTTT. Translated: CASSGGHLNQPQHF.

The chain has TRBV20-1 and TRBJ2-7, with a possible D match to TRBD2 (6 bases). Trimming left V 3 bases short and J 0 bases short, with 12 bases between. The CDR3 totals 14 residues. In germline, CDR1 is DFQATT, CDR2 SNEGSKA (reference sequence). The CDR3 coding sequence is TGCAGTGCTAGTAGCGGCGCTAGCTCCTACGAGCAGTACTTC. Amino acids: CSASSGASSYEQYF.

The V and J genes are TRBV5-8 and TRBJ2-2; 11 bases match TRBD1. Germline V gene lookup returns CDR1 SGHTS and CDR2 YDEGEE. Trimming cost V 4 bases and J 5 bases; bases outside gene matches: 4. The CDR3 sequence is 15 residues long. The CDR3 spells CASSRDRGGTGELFF. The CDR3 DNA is TGTGCCAGCAGCCGGGACAGGGGGGGGACCGGGGAGCTGTTTTTT.

The CDR3, as DNA: TGTGCCAGCAGTTTATGGGCTAGCGGGATTGCTGAGCAGTTCTTC. Translated: CASSLWASGIAEQFF. The chain employs TRBV28 and TRBJ2-1; 9 bases are shared with TRBD2. Losses at the gene ends were 0 bases for V and 9 bases for J; bases not matched to a gene: 6. Germline values: CDR1 MDHEN, CDR2 SYDVKM. The CDR3 is 15 amino acids.

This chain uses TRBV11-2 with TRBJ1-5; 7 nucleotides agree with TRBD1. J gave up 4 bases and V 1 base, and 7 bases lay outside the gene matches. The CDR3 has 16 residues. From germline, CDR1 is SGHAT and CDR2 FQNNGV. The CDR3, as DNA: TGTGCCAGCAGCTTAGTTGACAGGGTGCGAAATCAGCCCCAGCATTTT. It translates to CASSLVDRVRNQPQHF. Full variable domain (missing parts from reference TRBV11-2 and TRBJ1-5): EAGVAQSPRYKIIEKRQSVAFWCNPISGHATLYWYQQILGQGPKLLIQFQNNGVVDDSQLPKDRFSAERLKGVDSTLKIQPAKLEDSAVYLCASSLVDRVRNQPQHFGDGTRLSIL.

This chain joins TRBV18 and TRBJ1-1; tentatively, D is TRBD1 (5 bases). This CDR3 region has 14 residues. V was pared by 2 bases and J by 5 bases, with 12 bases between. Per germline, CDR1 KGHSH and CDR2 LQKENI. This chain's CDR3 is CASSPGQGGTEAFF. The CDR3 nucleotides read TGTGCCAGCTCACCAGGGCAGGGTGGAACTGAAGCTTTCTTT.

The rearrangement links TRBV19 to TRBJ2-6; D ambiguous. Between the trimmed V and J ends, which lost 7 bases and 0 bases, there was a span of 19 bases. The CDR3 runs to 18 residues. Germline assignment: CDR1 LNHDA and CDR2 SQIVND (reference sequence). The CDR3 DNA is TGTGCCAGTACTAAAAGTCCTACTGTTTTCTCTGGGGCCAACGTCCTGACTTTC. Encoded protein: CASTKSPTVFSGANVLTF.

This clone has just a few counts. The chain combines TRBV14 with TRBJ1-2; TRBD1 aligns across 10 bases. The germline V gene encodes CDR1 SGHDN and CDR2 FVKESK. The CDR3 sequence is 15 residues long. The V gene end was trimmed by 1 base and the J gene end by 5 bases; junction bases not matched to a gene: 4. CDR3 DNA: TGTGCCAGCAGCCAAGGGACAGGGGGAAGGTATGGCTACACCTTC. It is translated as CASSQGTGGRYGYTF.

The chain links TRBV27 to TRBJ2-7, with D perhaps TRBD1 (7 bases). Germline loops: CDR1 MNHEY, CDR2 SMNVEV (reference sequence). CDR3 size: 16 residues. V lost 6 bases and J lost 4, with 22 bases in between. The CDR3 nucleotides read TGTGCCAGCAGCTTCTCGGCGGGGACAGAGCTTTACGAGCAGTACTTC. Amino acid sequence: CASSFSAGTELYEQYF.

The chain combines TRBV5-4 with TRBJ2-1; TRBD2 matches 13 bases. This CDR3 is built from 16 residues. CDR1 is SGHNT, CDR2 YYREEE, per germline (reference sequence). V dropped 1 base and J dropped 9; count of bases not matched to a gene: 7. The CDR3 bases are TGTGCCAGCAGCTTGCAACGACTAGCGGGGGGTGGTGAGCAGTTCTTC. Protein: CASSLQRLAGGGEQFF.

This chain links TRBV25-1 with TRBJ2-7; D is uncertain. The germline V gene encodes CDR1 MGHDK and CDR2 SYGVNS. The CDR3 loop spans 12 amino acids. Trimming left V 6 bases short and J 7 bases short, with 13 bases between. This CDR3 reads CASRGSILEQYF. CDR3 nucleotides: TGTGCCAGCAGGGGCAGTATCTTAGAGCAGTACTTC.

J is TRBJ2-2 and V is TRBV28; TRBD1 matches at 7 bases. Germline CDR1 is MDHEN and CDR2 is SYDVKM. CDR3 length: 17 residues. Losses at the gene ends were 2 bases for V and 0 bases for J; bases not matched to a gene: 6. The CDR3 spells CASSLGTGTANTGELFF. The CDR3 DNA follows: TGTGCCAGCAGTTTAGGGACCGGGACAGCGAACACCGGGGAGCTGTTTTTT.

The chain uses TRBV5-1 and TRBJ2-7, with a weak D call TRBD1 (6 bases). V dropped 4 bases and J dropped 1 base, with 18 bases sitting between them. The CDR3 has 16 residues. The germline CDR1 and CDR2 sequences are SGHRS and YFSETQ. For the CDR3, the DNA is TGCGCCAGCAGCCCGCACAGGGTCACAAAATCCTACGAGCAGTACTTC. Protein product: CASSPHRVTKSYEQYF.

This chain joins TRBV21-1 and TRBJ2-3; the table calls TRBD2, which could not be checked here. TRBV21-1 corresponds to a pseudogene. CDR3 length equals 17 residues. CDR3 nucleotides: TGTGCCAGCAGCAAAAAGACCGGGACTAGCGCCACAGATACGCAGTATTTT. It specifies CASSKKTGTSATDTQYF.

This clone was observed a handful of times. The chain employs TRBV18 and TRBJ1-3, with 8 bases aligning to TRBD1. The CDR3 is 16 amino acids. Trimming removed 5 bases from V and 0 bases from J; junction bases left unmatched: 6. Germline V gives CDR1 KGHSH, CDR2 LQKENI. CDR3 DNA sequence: TGTGCCAGCTCAACGGGACAGGACTCCTCTGGAAACACCATATATTTT. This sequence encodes CASSTGQDSSGNTIYF.

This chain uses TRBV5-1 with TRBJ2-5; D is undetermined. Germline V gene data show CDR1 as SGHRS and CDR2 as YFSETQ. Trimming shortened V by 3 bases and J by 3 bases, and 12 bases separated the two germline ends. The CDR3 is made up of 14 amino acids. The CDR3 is CASSSMTPKETQYF. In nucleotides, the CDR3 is TGCGCCAGCAGCTCAATGACACCTAAAGAGACCCAGTACTTC.

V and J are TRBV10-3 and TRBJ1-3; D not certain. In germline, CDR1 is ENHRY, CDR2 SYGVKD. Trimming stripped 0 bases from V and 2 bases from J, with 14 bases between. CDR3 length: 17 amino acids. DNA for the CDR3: TGTGCCATCAGTGAGTCTGGAGCTCTATTTACTGGAAACACCATATATTTT. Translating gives CAISESGALFTGNTIYF.

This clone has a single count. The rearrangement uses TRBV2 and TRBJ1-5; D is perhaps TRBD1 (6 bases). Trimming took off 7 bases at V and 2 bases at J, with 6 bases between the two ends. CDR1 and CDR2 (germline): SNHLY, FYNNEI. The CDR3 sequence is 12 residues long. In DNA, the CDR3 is TGTGCCAGCACAGGGGGCAATCAGCCCCAGCATTTT. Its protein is CASTGGNQPQHF.